Listed below are T cell receptor beta chains from one sample, sequenced in a study of Graves' ophthalmopathy and Graves' hyperthyroidism. From the multiplex PCR reads, TCRdb called clonotypes with MiXCR, one entry per CDR3 protein. The sample lists hundreds of thousands of distinct CDR3 sequences, 13% to 15% seen once, with approximately 9.8% in the top ten. The sample comprised blood. Every receptor here comes from a woman aged 25-40 years with Graves' ophthalmopathy. CDR3s include the opening cysteine and the closing phenylalanine or tryptophan. Each record gives: V gene, clone size, D gene, J gene, CDR3 DNA, CDR3 protein. D genes are given only for firm matches. Part of the rows lack a size; the others show once, few, many or a class for expanded clones.

>TRBV6-8|many|TRBD1|TRBJ2-7
TGTGCCAGCAGTTACTCAGACAGGGGGCGCTCCTACGAGCAGTACTTC
CASSYSDRGRSYEQYF
>TRBV20-1|many|NA|TRBJ2-5
TGCAGTGCTAGAGACATCGACGAGGCTGTTGAGACCCAGTACTTC
CSARDIDEAVETQYF
>TRBV12-3/TRBV12-4|many|NA|TRBJ1-5
TGTGCCAGCAACCTGGGGCAGGGGAGCAATCAGCCCCAACATTTT
CASNLGQGSNQPQHF
>TRBV10-3|NA|TRBD1|TRBJ2-7
TGTGCCATCAGCCCTCCAACCGGGACAGGGACATTCGAGCAGTACTTC
CAISPPTGTGTFEQYF
>TRBV10-3|many|NA|TRBJ2-3
TGTGCCATCAGTGAGTCGGGGTCAACCACAGATACGCAGTATTTT
CAISESGSTTDTQYF
>TRBV27|many|NA|TRBJ2-5
TGTGCCAGCATAGATCAGGCCGGGACCCAGTACTTC
CASIDQAGTQYF
>TRBV4-1|many|NA|TRBJ1-6
TGCGCCAGCAGCCAAGGTTCACCCCTCCACTTT
CASSQGSPLHF
>TRBV5-1|many|NA|TRBJ1-1
TGCGCCAGCAGCTTGGAGGGGAGGATGAACACTGAAGCTTTCTTT
CASSLEGRMNTEAFF
>TRBV6-1|NA|NA|TRBJ1-5
TGTGCCAGCAGTGAAGCGGCAGGGGTGAGCAATCAGCCCCAGCATTTT
CASSEAAGVSNQPQHF
>TRBV6-2/TRBV6-3|NA|NA|TRBJ1-1
TGTGCCAGCTGTTATTACAGGACCGCGCATAGCACTGAAGCTTTCTTT
CASCYYRTAHSTEAFF
>TRBV27|NA|TRBD1|TRBJ2-7
TGTGCCAGCAGCTACCTGGACAGGGCCTACGAGCAGTACTTC
CASSYLDRAYEQYF
>TRBV6-2/TRBV6-3|few|NA|TRBJ1-5
TGTGCCAGCAGTCCCGGGACGGATCACGGCAGCCTTAATCAGCCCCAGCATTTT
CASSPGTDHGSLNQPQHF
>TRBV28|many|TRBD1|TRBJ1-1
TGTGCCAGCAGTTTTGGGGGACAGGGCACTGAAGCTTTCTTT
CASSFGGQGTEAFF
>TRBV6-2/TRBV6-3|NA|TRBD1|TRBJ1-1
TGTGCCAGCAGCCCCGGGACAGGAGGTTGGAACACTGAAGCTTTCTTT
CASSPGTGGWNTEAFF
>TRBV2|NA|NA|TRBJ1-5
TGTGCCAGTAAAGAATGGGACAGCAATCAGCCCCAGCATTTT
CASKEWDSNQPQHF
>TRBV28|many|NA|TRBJ2-7
TGTGCCAGCAGTTTACACGAGCAGTACTTC
CASSLHEQYF
>TRBV12-3/TRBV12-4|NA|TRBD2|TRBJ2-7
TGTGCCAGCAGTCCGCGGACTAGCTTCGATAGCGAGCAGTACTTC
CASSPRTSFDSEQYF
>TRBV18|NA|TRBD2|TRBJ2-7
TGTGCCAGCTCACCCCTGACTAGCGGGGTTTACGAGCAGTACTTC
CASSPLTSGVYEQYF
>TRBV27|many|NA|TRBJ2-3
TGTGCCAGCAGTACCGTCGGGGTATCAACAGATACGCAGTATTTT
CASSTVGVSTDTQYF
>TRBV6-5|NA|NA|TRBJ1-5
TGTGCCAGCAGTTACCGGGTCTTACAGCCCCAGCATTTT
CASSYRVLQPQHF
>TRBV28|many|TRBD2|TRBJ2-7
TGTGCCAGCAAGAAGTTGGGACTATACGAGCAGTACTTC
CASKKLGLYEQYF
>TRBV3-1|few|TRBD2|TRBJ2-7
TGTGCCAGCAGCCAATCAGGGACTAGCGGGAGTCCCTACGAGCAGTACTTC
CASSQSGTSGSPYEQYF
>TRBV28|many|NA|TRBJ2-7
TGTGCCAGCACAAGCAACTACGAGCAGTACTTC
CASTSNYEQYF
>TRBV20-1|NA|NA|TRBJ1-5
TGCAGTGCTAGAGCACTTAAACAGGCTTTCCGTCAGCCCCAGCATTTT
CSARALKQAFRQPQHF
>TRBV6-2/TRBV6-3|few|NA|TRBJ2-2
TGTGCCACCGCAGTCTGGCGGGACACCGGGGAGCTGTTTTTT
CATAVWRDTGELFF
>TRBV6-5|many|NA|TRBJ2-7
TGTGCCAGCAGTTACCGGCAGGGAGCCTACGAGCAGTACTTC
CASSYRQGAYEQYF
>TRBV6-2/TRBV6-3|NA|TRBD2|TRBJ2-7
TGTGCCAGCAGTTACTCTGGGACTAGCGGATTCTACGAGCAGTACTTC
CASSYSGTSGFYEQYF
>TRBV2|NA|TRBD1|TRBJ1-5
TGTGCCAGCAGGTCCGGGACAGGGAGATATCAGCCCCAGCATTTT
CASRSGTGRYQPQHF
>TRBV5-6|many|NA|TRBJ1-1
TGTGCCAGCAGCCGGACGCTGAACACTGAAGCTTTCTTT
CASSRTLNTEAFF
>TRBV18|few|NA|TRBJ1-2
TGTGCCAGCTCACCTACTGGACAGTCCTATGGCTACACCTTC
CASSPTGQSYGYTF
>TRBV24-1|many|NA|TRBJ2-2
TGTGCCACCAGTGCCCTCGGGGCAGCCGACGGGGAGCTGTTTTTT
CATSALGAADGELFF
>TRBV20-1|many|NA|TRBJ2-5
TGCAGTGCTAGAGCTACGGGAAGGGAGACCCAGTACTTC
CSARATGRETQYF
>TRBV24-1|many|NA|TRBJ1-2
TGTGCCACCAGTGATTTCCGTAACTATGGCTACACCTTC
CATSDFRNYGYTF
>TRBV12-3/TRBV12-4|many|TRBD2|TRBJ2-7
TGTGCCAGCAGTTTTGCGGGAGCGGGGGAGCAGTACTTC
CASSFAGAGEQYF
>TRBV6-5|many|NA|TRBJ1-2
TGTGCCAGCAGCCCGGGGCTTAGCTATGGCTACACCTTC
CASSPGLSYGYTF
>TRBV9|many|NA|TRBJ2-7
TGTGCCAGCAGCGTAGGAGACGGCTACGAGCAGTACTTC
CASSVGDGYEQYF
>TRBV27|many|TRBD1|TRBJ2-7
TGTGCCAGCAGTCCCCGGGCCGGGACAGGGGCCTACGAGCAGTACTTC
CASSPRAGTGAYEQYF
>TRBV6-5|many|NA|TRBJ1-6
TGTGCCAGCAGTTACTCGAAAGGTCAGGCGAATTCACCCCTCCACTTT
CASSYSKGQANSPLHF
>TRBV28|many|TRBD1|TRBJ1-6
TGTGCCAGTCTACAGGGGTATAATTCACCCCTCCACTTT
CASLQGYNSPLHF
>TRBV4-2|NA|NA|TRBJ1-5
TGTGCCAGCAGCCAAGACCCTGTTCAGCCCCAGCATTTT
CASSQDPVQPQHF
>TRBV30|many|TRBD1|TRBJ2-7
TGTGCCTGGAGTCAAGGGGGCTGGGAGCAGTACTTC
CAWSQGGWEQYF
>TRBV6-5|many|NA|TRBJ2-7
TGTGCCAGCAGTTACATGGAAGGGGAGGCCTACGAGCAGTACTTC
CASSYMEGEAYEQYF
>TRBV27|NA|NA|TRBJ1-6
TGTGCCAGCAGTCCCTGGCGGGGTTCACCGTCAAATTCACCCCTCCACTTT
CASSPWRGSPSNSPLHF
>TRBV5-4|NA|TRBD1|TRBJ2-6
TGTGCCAGCAGCTCTCCGGGACAGGCTGCTGGGGCCAACGTCCTGACTTTC
CASSSPGQAAGANVLTF
>TRBV30|many|NA|TRBJ1-2
TGTGCCTTCACCGGGGGGGCAAGGTATGGCTACACCTTC
CAFTGGARYGYTF
>TRBV27|many|NA|TRBJ1-6
TGTGCCAGCACCCCTCGGGGGGGCACGCCCTGGGTTCCCCTCCACTTT
CASTPRGGTPWVPLHF
>TRBV24-1|many|NA|TRBJ2-7
TGTGCCACCAGTGACAGGGGAGGAGAGCAGTACTTC
CATSDRGGEQYF
>TRBV5-1|many|NA|TRBJ1-1
TGCGCCAGCAGCTTGCACCGGGGAGGGACTGAAGCTTTCTTT
CASSLHRGGTEAFF
>TRBV7-2|many|NA|TRBJ2-5
TGTGCCAGCAGCTTAGGTGGCGGTGCGAAGACCCAGTACTTC
CASSLGGGAKTQYF
>TRBV7-7|many|NA|TRBJ1-5
TGTGCTAGCAGCTTGGGTGAAGATCAGCCCCAGCATTTT
CASSLGEDQPQHF
>TRBV4-1|many|NA|TRBJ1-1
TGCGCCAGCAGCCAAGATGCCCCTAACACTGAAGCTTTCTTT
CASSQDAPNTEAFF
>TRBV19|many|NA|TRBJ1-5
TGTGCCAGTATGCGGCCTCCCCAGCCCCAGCATTTT
CASMRPPQPQHF
>TRBV12-3/TRBV12-4|NA|NA|TRBJ1-5
TGTGCCAGCAGTTTTCTATCTTTCCGGGGGCGCAGCAATCAGCCCCAGCATTTT
CASSFLSFRGRSNQPQHF
>TRBV29-1|many|NA|TRBJ1-5
TGCAGCGTTGGAGGGACTCAAGATCAGCCCCAGCATTTT
CSVGGTQDQPQHF
>TRBV13|many|NA|TRBJ2-5
TGTGCCAGCAGCTTTAGCGGAACCCAAGAGACCCAGTACTTC
CASSFSGTQETQYF